A single sample is the source of the 5 T cell receptor beta chains below, sequenced in a study of blood T cell repertoires in COVID-19. Profiling relied on immunoSEQ multiplex PCR, and the TCRdb table lists in-frame clones only, not all of them. The repertoire holds about 190,000 clones, with 90% as singletons. The sequencing input was peripheral blood. All receptors derive from a man aged 45-60 years with acute or convalescent COVID-19.

The genes are TRBV19 and TRBJ2-3, with TRBD2 identical over 9 bases. The germline CDR1 and CDR2 sequences are LNHDA and SQIVND (reference sequence). The CDR3 spans 17 residues. V lost 5 bases to trimming and J lost 6 bases; unmatched junction nucleotides: 15. The CDR3 spells CASSAAVRASGADTQYF. The CDR3 nucleotides read TGTGCCAGTAGTGCGGCTGTCAGGGCTAGCGGGGCCGATACGCAGTATTTT.

The chain has TRBV7-9 and TRBJ1-2; TRBD1 matches 7 bases. The CDR3 consists of 14 residues. The V segment lost 0 bases and the J segment 8 bases; nucleotides outside the gene matches: 6. Germline CDR1 and CDR2: SEHNR and FQNEAQ (reference sequence). CDR3 nucleotide sequence: TGTGCCAGCAGCTTAGCCCGGACAGGAATAGGCTACACCTTC. Amino acids: CASSLARTGIGYTF.

Only one count was recorded for this clone. The chain is built from TRBV19 and TRBJ1-1; the D is unclear. CDR3 length equals 15 residues. Between the trimmed V and J ends, which lost 1 base and 1 base, there was a span of 10 bases. Germline values: CDR1 LNHDA, CDR2 SQIVND (reference sequence). This chain's CDR3 is CASSIAAVRNTEAFF. In DNA form, the CDR3 reads TGTGCCAGTAGTATAGCTGCAGTCCGGAACACTGAAGCTTTCTTT.

This chain connects TRBV4-1 to TRBJ2-3; D gene ambiguous. The CDR3 contains 13 residues. CDR1 and CDR2 (germline): MGHRA, YSYEKL. Deletions cut 3 bases from V and 1 base from J, with 5 bases between. The CDR3 nucleotides are TGCGCCAGCAGCCAGATAGGCACAGATACGCAGTATTTT. Translation: CASSQIGTDTQYF.

This clone was seen only once. This sequence joins TRBV2 and TRBJ2-1, with no clear D. The CDR3 contains 12 residues. Germline CDR1 is SNHLY and CDR2 is FYNNEI. V lost 6 bases, J lost 7 bases, and 10 bases lay in between. CDR3 protein: CASSPLGNEQFF. In DNA, the CDR3 is TGTGCCAGCAGCCCTCTAGGAAATGAGCAGTTCTTC.